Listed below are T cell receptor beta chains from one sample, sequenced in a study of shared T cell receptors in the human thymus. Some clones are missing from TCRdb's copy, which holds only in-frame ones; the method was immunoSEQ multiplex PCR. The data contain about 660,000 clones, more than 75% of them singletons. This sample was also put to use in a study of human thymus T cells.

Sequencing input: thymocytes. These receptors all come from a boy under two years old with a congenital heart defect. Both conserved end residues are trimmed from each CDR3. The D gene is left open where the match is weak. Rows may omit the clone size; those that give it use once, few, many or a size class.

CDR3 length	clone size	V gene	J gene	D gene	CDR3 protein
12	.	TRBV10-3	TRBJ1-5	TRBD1	AIRDGTGGQPQH
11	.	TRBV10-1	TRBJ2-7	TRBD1	ATRGGQRHEQY
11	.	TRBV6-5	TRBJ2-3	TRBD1	ASRQGRTDTQY
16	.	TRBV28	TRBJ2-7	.	ASSQPRWERVSSYEQY
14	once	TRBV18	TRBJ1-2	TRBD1	ASSPTRGRRRYGYT
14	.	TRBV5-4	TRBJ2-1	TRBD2	ASSLVGSGGNNEQF
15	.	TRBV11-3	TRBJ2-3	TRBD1	ASSLGTRTGSTDTQY
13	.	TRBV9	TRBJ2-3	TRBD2	ASSRGRETSDTQY
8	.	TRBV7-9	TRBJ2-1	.	ASRAGEQF
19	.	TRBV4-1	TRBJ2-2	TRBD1	ASSQKNQKVDRGDNTGELF
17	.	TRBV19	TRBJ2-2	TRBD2	ASRPAGLAGDDHTGELF
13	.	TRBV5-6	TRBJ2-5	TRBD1	ASSTWTGGLETQY
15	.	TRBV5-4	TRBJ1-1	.	ASSTTRPGGLDTEAF
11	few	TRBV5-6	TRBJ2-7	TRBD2	ASSFLAGYEQY
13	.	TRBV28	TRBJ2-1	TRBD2	ASRRGTSAYNEQF